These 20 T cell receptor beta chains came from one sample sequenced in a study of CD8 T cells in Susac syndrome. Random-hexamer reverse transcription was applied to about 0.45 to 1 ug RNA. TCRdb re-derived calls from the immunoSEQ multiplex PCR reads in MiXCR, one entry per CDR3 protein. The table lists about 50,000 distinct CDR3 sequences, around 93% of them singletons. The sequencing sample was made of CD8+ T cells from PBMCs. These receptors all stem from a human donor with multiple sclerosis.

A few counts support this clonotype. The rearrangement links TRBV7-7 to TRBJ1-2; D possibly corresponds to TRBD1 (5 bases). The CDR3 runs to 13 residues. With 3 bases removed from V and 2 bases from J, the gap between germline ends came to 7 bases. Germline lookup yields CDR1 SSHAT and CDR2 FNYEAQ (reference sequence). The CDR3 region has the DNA TGTGCCAGCAGCTTTCGGGGGAACTATGGCTACACCTTC. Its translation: CASSFRGNYGYTF.

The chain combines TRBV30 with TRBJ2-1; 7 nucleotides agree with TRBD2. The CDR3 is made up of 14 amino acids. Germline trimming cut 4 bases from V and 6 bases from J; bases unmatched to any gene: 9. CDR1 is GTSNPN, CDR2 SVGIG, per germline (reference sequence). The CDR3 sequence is CAWIGEGSGNEQFF. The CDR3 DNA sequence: TGTGCCTGGATAGGGGAGGGGAGTGGCAATGAGCAGTTCTTC.

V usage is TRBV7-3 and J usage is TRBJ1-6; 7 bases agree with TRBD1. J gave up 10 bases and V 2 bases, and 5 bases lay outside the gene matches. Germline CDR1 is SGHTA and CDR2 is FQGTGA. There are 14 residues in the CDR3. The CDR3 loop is CASSLQGVGSPLHF. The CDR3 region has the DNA TGTGCCAGCAGCTTACAGGGGGTAGGCTCACCCCTCCACTTT. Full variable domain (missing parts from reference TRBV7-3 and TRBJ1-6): GAGVSQTPSNKVTEKGKYVELRCDPISGHTALYWYRQSLGQGPEFLIYFQGTGAADDSGLPNDRFFAVRPEGSVSTLKIQRTERGDSAVYLCASSLQGVGSPLHFGNGTRLTVT.

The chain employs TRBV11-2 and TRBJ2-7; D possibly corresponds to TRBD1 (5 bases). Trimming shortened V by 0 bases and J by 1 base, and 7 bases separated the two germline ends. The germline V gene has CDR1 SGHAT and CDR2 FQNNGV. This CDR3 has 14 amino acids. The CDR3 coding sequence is TGTGCCAGCAGCTTAGATCAGGGTTCCTACGAGCAGTACTTC. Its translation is CASSLDQGSYEQYF.

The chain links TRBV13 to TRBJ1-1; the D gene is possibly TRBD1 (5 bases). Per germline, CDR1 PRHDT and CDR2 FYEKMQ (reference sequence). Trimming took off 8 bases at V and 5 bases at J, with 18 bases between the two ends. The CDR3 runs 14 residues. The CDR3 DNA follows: TGTGCCAGCGCCATTATCAGCGGGGGAACTGAAGCTTTCTTT. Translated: CASAIISGGTEAFF.

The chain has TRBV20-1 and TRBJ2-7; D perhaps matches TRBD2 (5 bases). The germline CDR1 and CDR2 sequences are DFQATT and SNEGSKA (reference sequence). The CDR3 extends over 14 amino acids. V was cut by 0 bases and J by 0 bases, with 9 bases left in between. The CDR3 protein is CSAREMRASYEQYF. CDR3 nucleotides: TGCAGTGCTAGAGAAATGAGGGCCTCCTACGAGCAGTACTTC.

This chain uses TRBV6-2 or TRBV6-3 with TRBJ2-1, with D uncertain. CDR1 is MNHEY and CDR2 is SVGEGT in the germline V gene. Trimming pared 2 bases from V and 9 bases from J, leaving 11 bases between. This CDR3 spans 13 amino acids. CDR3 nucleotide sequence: TGTGCCAGCAGTTACGGTCGTAGCCCTGAGCAGTTCTTC. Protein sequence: CASSYGRSPEQFF.

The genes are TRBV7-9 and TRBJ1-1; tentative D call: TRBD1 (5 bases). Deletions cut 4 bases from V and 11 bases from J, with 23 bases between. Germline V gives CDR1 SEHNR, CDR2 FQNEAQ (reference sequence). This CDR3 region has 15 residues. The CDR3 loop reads CASSSLGTPKKAAFF. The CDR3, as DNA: TGTGCCAGCAGCTCATTAGGGACGCCAAAAAAGGCCGCTTTCTTT.

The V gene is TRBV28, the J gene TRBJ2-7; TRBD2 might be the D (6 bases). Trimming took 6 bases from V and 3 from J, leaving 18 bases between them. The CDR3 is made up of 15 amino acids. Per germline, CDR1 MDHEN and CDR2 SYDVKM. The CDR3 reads CASSPSGGLLYEQYF. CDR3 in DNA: TGTGCCAGCAGCCCTTCAGGAGGGCTACTCTACGAGCAGTACTTC. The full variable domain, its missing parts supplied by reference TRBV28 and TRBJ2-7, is DVKVTQSSRYLVKRTGEKVFLECVQDMDHENMFWYRQDPGLGLRLIYFSYDVKMKEKGDIPEGYSVSREKKERFSLILESASTNQTSMYLCASSPSGGLLYEQYFGPGTRLTVT.

The CDR3 bases are TGTGCCAGCAGCCAAGAAGGCCCATTAGGGACCGGGGAGCTGTTTTTT. Translation gives CASSQEGPLGTGELFF. This chain connects TRBV14 to TRBJ2-2; no reliable D call. The CDR3 runs 16 residues. The germline gives CDR1 SGHDN, CDR2 FVKESK. V shed 0 bases and J shed 5 bases, with 13 bases lying between them. Full variable domain (outside the CDR3, taken from reference TRBV14 and TRBJ2-2): EAGVTQFPSHSVIEKGQTVTLRCDPISGHDNLYWYRRVMGKEIKFLLHFVKESKQDESGMPNNRFLAERTGGTYSTLKVQPAELEDSGVYFCASSQEGPLGTGELFFGEGSRLTVL.

The CDR3 region is CASSVEGASTDTQYF. The CDR3 bases are TGTGCCAGCAGCGTAGAAGGCGCTAGCACAGATACGCAGTATTTT. The gene calls are TRBV9 and TRBJ2-3; no clear D gene. The CDR3 consists of 15 residues. Deletions cut 0 bases from V and 0 bases from J, with 8 bases between. The V gene's germline CDR1 is SGDLS and CDR2 YYNGEE.

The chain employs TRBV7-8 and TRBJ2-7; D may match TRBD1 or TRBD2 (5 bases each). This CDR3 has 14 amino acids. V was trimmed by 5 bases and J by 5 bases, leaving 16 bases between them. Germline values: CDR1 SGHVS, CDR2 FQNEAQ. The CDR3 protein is CASSKEGLGDEQYF. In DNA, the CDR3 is TGTGCCAGCAGCAAAGAGGGGCTTGGGGACGAGCAGTACTTC.

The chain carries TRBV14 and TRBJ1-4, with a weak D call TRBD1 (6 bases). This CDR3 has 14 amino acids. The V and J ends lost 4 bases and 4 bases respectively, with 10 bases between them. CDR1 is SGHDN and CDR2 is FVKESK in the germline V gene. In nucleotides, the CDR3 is TGTGCCAGCAGCCGGACAGCCTTTAATGAAAAACTGTTTTTT. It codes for CASSRTAFNEKLFF.

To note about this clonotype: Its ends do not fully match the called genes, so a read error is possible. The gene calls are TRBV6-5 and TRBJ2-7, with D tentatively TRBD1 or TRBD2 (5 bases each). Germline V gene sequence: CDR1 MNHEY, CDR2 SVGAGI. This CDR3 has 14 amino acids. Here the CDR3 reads CASSYSRGAYGQYF. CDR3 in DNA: TGTGCCAGCAGTTACTCCCGAGGGGCGTACGGGCAGTACTTC.

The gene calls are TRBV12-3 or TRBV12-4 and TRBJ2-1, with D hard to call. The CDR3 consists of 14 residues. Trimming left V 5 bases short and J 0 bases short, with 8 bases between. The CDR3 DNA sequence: TGTGCCAGCAGTGACACCAACTCCTACAATGAGCAGTTCTTC. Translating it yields CASSDTNSYNEQFF.

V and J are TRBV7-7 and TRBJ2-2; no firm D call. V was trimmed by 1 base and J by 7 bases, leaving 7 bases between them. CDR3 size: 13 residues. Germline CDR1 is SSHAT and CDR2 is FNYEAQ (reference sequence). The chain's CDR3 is CASSLGGGGELFF. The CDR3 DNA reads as TGTGCCAGCAGCTTAGGCGGCGGCGGGGAGCTGTTTTTT.

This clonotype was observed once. CDR3 residues: CASRDGRLEAFF. In DNA, the CDR3 is TGTGCCAGCCGCGATGGACGACTTGAAGCTTTCTTT. The chain uses TRBV11-2 and TRBJ1-1; no reliable D call. Trimming shortened V by 8 bases and J by 7 bases, and 14 bases separated the two germline ends. The CDR3 contains 12 residues. Per germline, CDR1 SGHAT and CDR2 FQNNGV.

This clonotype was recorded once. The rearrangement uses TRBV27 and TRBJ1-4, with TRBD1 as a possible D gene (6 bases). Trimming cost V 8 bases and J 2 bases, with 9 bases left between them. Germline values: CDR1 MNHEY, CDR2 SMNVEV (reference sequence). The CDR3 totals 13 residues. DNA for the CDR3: TGTGCCAGCGCAGGGGAGACTAATGAAAAACTGTTTTTT. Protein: CASAGETNEKLFF.

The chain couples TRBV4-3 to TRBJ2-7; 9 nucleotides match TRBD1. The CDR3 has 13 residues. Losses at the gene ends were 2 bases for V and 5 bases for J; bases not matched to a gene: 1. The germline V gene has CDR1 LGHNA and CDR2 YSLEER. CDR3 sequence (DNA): TGCGCCAGCAGCCAATACAGGGGGCACGAGCAGTACTTC. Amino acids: CASSQYRGHEQYF.

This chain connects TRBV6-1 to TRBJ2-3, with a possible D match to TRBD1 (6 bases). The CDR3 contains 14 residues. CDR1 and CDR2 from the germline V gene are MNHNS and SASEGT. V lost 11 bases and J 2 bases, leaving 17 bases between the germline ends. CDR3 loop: CAGEQGNPTDTQYF. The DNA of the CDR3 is TGTGCCGGGGAACAGGGAAATCCCACAGATACGCAGTATTTT.